This T cell receptor beta chain was retrieved from a study of blood T cell repertoires in COVID-19. Source study methods: Amplification with reference gene primers provided the estimates of nucleated cell counts. Using immunoSEQ multiplex PCR, the repertoire was profiled, and TCRdb retains in-frame clones only, with some absent. From that table come the V and J calls and clone size; the DNA was used to work out D and trimming. The sample lists over 85,000 clones; about 85% were seen once. CDR1 and CDR2 from the germline V gene are MGHDK and SYGVNS. CDR3 length: 13 amino acids. V was pared by 9 bases and J by 3 bases, with 14 bases between.

The sequenced sample consisted of peripheral blood. The chain has TRBV25-1 and TRBJ1-2, with a possible D match to TRBD1 (5 bases). This clonotype originated in a man between 60 and 75 years old with acute or convalescent COVID-19. CDR3 protein: CASSDNLDYGYTF. DNA of the CDR3: TGTGCCAGTTCGGACAATTTGGACTATGGCTACACCTTC.